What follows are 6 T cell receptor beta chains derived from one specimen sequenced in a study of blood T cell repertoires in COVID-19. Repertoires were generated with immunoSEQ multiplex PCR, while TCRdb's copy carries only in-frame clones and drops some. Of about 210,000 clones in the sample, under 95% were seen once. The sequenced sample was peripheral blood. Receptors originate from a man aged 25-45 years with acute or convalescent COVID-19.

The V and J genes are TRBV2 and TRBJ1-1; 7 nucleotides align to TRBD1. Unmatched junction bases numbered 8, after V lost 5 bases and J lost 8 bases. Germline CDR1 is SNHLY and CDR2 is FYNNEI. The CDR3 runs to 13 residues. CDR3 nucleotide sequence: TGTGCCAGCAGTAACCAAAAGGACAGGGAAGCTTTCTTT. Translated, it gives CASSNQKDREAFF.

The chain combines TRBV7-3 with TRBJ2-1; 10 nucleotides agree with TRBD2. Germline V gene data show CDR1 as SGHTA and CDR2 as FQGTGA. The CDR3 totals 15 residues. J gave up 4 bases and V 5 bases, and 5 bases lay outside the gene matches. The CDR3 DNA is TGTGCCAGCAGCGCCCGGACTAGCGGATACAATGAGCAGTTCTTC. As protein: CASSARTSGYNEQFF. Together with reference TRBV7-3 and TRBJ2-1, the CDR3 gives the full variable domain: GAGVSQTPSNKVTEKGKYVELRCDPISGHTALYWYRQSLGQGPEFLIYFQGTGAADDSGLPNDRFFAVRPEGSVSTLKIQRTERGDSAVYLCASSARTSGYNEQFFGPGTRLTVL.

In DNA form, the CDR3 reads TGCGCCAGCAGCCAATCCCCGGGACAGGGGGCTTCAGATACGCAGTATTTT. Translated: CASSQSPGQGASDTQYF. The V gene is TRBV4-1, the J gene TRBJ2-3, with TRBD1 identical over 12 bases. The V gene end was trimmed by 2 bases and the J gene end by 4 bases; junction bases not matched to a gene: 7. The germline V gene has CDR1 MGHRA and CDR2 YSYEKL. There are 17 residues in the CDR3.

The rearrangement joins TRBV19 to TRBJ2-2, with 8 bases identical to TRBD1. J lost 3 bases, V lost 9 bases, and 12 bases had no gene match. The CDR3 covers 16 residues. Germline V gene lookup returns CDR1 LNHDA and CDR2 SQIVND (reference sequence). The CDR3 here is CARVDLQGVDTGELFF. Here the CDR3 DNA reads TGTGCCAGGGTTGACTTACAGGGGGTGGACACCGGGGAGCTGTTTTTT. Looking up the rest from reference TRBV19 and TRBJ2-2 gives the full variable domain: DGGITQSPKYLFRKEGQNVTLSCEQNLNHDAMYWYRQDPGQGLRLIYYSQIVNDFQKGDIAEGYSVSREKKESFPLTVTSAQKNPTAFYLCARVDLQGVDTGELFFGEGSRLTVL.

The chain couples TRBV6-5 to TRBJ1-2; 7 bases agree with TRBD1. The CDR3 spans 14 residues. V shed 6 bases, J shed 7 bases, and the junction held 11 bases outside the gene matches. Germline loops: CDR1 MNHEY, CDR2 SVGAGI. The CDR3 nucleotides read TGTGCCAGCAGCTATGTGGCGGACAGGCCTGGCTACACCTTC. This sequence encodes CASSYVADRPGYTF.

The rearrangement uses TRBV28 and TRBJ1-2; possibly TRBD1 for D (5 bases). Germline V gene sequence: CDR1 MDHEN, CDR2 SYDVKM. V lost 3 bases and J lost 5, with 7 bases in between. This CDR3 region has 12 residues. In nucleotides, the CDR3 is TGTGCCAGCAGTTTCAGGGCTTATGGCTACACCTTC. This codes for CASSFRAYGYTF.